One and the same sample provided the 16 T cell receptor beta chains below, sequenced in a study of T cells in Graves' hyperthyroidism and ophthalmopathy. The TCR beta CDR3 regions underwent amplification using RNA transcripts as the source. Primed by the HTBI set, a first-round RT-PCR was run on the TCR CDR3. In TCRdb, the multiplex PCR reads were re-called with MiXCR into one record per CDR3 protein. The sample consists of about 620,000 distinct CDR3 sequences, 15% to 20% of them appearing once. Sequencing was performed on blood. The receptors come from a woman aged 25 to 39 with Graves' hyperthyroidism.

This clonotype was found a few times. The chain is built from TRBV7-2 and TRBJ2-2, with TRBD2 identical over 9 bases. There are 19 residues in the CDR3. From germline, CDR1 is SGHTA and CDR2 FQGNSA. Germline trimming cut 5 bases from V and 3 bases from J; bases unmatched to any gene: 16. In DNA, the CDR3 is TGTGCCAGCAGCCCCGGGGCGGGGCGGGAGGGCCGAGACACCGGGGAGCTGTTTTTT. The encoded protein is CASSPGAGREGRDTGELFF. The complete variable domain, with remaining parts taken from reference TRBV7-2 and TRBJ2-2, reads GAGVSQSPSNKVTEKGKDVELRCDPISGHTALYWYRQSLGQGLEFLIYFQGNSAPDKSGLPSDRFSAERTGGSVSTLTIQRTQQEDSAVYLCASSPGAGREGRDTGELFFGEGSRLTVL.

This clonotype showed up many times. This rearrangement joins TRBV7-2 to TRBJ2-5; D perhaps matches TRBD2 (5 bases). V was clipped by 2 bases and J by 3 bases, with 13 bases between them. Germline CDR1 SGHTA, CDR2 FQGNSA. The CDR3 is made up of 15 amino acids. The CDR3 nucleotides read TGTGCCAGCAGCTTAAGGGCGGGCCGCGAAGAGACCCAGTACTTC. Its translation: CASSLRAGREETQYF.

This clonotype was detected many times. The rearrangement links TRBV19 to TRBJ2-3; D unresolved. V gave up 5 bases and J gave up 1 base, with 16 bases separating them. This CDR3 is built from 16 residues. CDR1 is LNHDA and CDR2 is SQIVND in the germline V gene (reference sequence). The chain's CDR3 is CASSVKDVGRTDTQYF. The DNA for the CDR3 is TGTGCCAGTAGTGTCAAGGATGTGGGCCGCACAGATACGCAGTATTTT.

The V and J genes are TRBV9 and TRBJ2-5; 8 bases agree with TRBD2. V lost 0 bases, J lost 3 bases, and 10 bases stayed unmatched. CDR3 length: 17 amino acids. Germline V CDR1 and CDR2: SGDLS, YYNGEE. CDR3 nucleotides: TGTGCCAGCAGCGTAGGGGTATTGGGACTAGTCAAAGAGACCCAGTACTTC. Translation: CASSVGVLGLVKETQYF.

This clonotype occurred a few times. J is TRBJ2-1 and V is TRBV6-1, with TRBD1 identical over 7 bases. The CDR3 covers 13 residues. The V and J ends lost 3 bases and 7 bases, in that order; junction bases with no gene match: 3. CDR1 is MNHNS, CDR2 SASEGT, per germline. The DNA of the CDR3 is TGTGCCAGCAGTGAGACGACAGGGAATGAGCAGTTCTTC. Encoded protein: CASSETTGNEQFF.

About this clonotype: Because the CDR3 is missing its conserved closing phenylalanine or tryptophan, this is likely a read error. The V call is TRBV20-1, the J call TRBJ1-2, with 7 positions matching TRBD1. CDR3 length: 13 amino acids. V dropped 6 bases and J dropped 0; count of bases not matched to a gene: 4. Germline CDR1 DFQATT, CDR2 SNEGSKA (reference sequence). The CDR3 DNA is TGCAGTGCCGGGGACAGATCTAACTATGGCTACACCCTC. This translates into CSAGDRSNYGYTL.

This chain joins TRBV28 and TRBJ2-5; TRBD1 aligns across 8 bases. With 5 bases clipped from V and 7 bases from J, the junction kept 6 bases outside the gene matches. From germline, CDR1 is MDHEN and CDR2 SYDVKM. The length of the CDR3 is 13 residues. In DNA, the CDR3 is TGTGCCAGCAGTCAAACAGGGGGAGCGACCCAGTACTTC. This encodes CASSQTGGATQYF. The whole variable domain, filled in from reference TRBV28 and TRBJ2-5, reads DVKVTQSSRYLVKRTGEKVFLECVQDMDHENMFWYRQDPGLGLRLIYFSYDVKMKEKGDIPEGYSVSREKKERFSLILESASTNQTSMYLCASSQTGGATQYFGPGTRLLVL.

This clonotype was counted a few times. V is TRBV20-1 and J is TRBJ2-7; 11 positions agree with TRBD1. Germline V lookup: CDR1 DFQATT, CDR2 SNEGSKA (reference sequence). V was clipped by 2 bases and J by 6 bases; unmatched bases: 6. This CDR3 comprises 14 residues. CDR3 DNA: TGCAGTGCTAGAATGGGACAGGGGGTACGCGAGCAGTACTTC. Protein sequence: CSARMGQGVREQYF.

The chain combines TRBV25-1 with TRBJ2-2; unclear D gene. Germline V CDR1 and CDR2: MGHDK, SYGVNS. V dropped 1 base and J dropped 4 bases, with 7 bases sitting between them. The CDR3 contains 14 residues. In DNA, the CDR3 is TGTGCCAGCAGTGAATCGGGCATCACCGGGGAGCTGTTTTTT. This translates into CASSESGITGELFF.

As for this clonotype: This may be a read error: a much more frequent sequence differs by one nucleotide. The gene calls are TRBV11-2 and TRBJ2-7, with D possibly matching TRBD2 (5 bases). The length of the CDR3 is 16 residues. Germline V CDR1 and CDR2: SGHAT, FQNNGV. DNA of the CDR3: TGTGCCAACAGCTTATCGGAGCCTAGCCGAACTTACGAGCAGTACTTC. It translates to CANSLSEPSRTYEQYF.

This clonotype was recorded many times. This chain joins TRBV11-2 and TRBJ2-1, with D perhaps TRBD2 (6 bases). V lost 5 bases to trimming and J lost 4 bases, with 18 bases between them. Germline-derived CDR1 and CDR2 are SGHAT and FQNNGV. The CDR3 has 16 residues. This chain's CDR3 is CASSLLIAEGYNEQFF. The DNA for the CDR3 is TGTGCCAGCAGCCTACTGATAGCGGAGGGGTACAATGAGCAGTTCTTC. Based on the CDR3 plus reference TRBV11-2 and TRBJ2-1, the full variable domain is EAGVAQSPRYKIIEKRQSVAFWCNPISGHATLYWYQQILGQGPKLLIQFQNNGVVDDSQLPKDRFSAERLKGVDSTLKIQPAKLEDSAVYLCASSLLIAEGYNEQFFGPGTRLTVL.

This chain links TRBV19 with TRBJ1-2; D not resolved. With 7 bases removed from V and 5 bases from J, the gap between germline ends came to 14 bases. Germline V lookup: CDR1 LNHDA, CDR2 SQIVND (reference sequence). The CDR3 runs to 13 residues. CDR3 protein: CASNSGEGYGYTF. The CDR3 DNA reads as TGTGCCAGTAACTCCGGGGAAGGTTATGGCTACACCTTC.

With regard to this clonotype: The junction departs from germline at one end; a sequencing error may be responsible. This chain connects TRBV12-3 or TRBV12-4 to TRBJ2-7; 11 positions match TRBD2. The CDR3 loop spans 14 amino acids. The CDR3 loop is CASRLAGGPGEQYF. The CDR3 nucleotides are TGTGCCAGCAGGTTAGCGGGAGGGCCGGGGGAGCAGTACTTC.

At least ten counts were recorded for this clonotype. The chain carries TRBV11-2 and TRBJ2-1; TRBD2 might be the D (5 bases). The germline V gene encodes CDR1 SGHAT and CDR2 FQNNGV. The CDR3 runs 15 residues. V lost 2 bases to trimming and J lost 4 bases, with 12 bases between them. The CDR3 is CASSLSSTEYNEQFF. CDR3 DNA: TGTGCCAGCAGCTTATCTAGCACAGAATACAATGAGCAGTTCTTC.

Many counts were recorded for this clonotype. V gene TRBV12-3 or TRBV12-4 combines with J gene TRBJ2-1; TRBD2 agrees at 9 bases. The CDR3 has 17 amino acids. The V and J ends lost 4 bases and 0 bases, in that order; junction bases with no gene match: 7. CDR3 loop: CASSSQTSGSSYNEQFF. Written as DNA, the CDR3 is TGTGCCAGCAGTTCCCAGACTAGCGGAAGCTCCTACAATGAGCAGTTCTTC.

This clonotype showed up many times. This rearrangement joins TRBV2 to TRBJ1-5; 11 bases are shared with TRBD1. CDR1 and CDR2 (germline): SNHLY, FYNNEI. This CDR3 region has 15 residues. V lost 6 bases to trimming and J lost 4 bases; unmatched junction nucleotides: 5. Here the CDR3 DNA reads TGTGCCAGCAGCTTGGACAGGGGGCTTAATCAGCCCCAGCATTTT. It codes for CASSLDRGLNQPQHF.